This T cell receptor (beta chain) was sequenced for a study of cytomegalovirus exposure and HLA in healthy donors. Study outcomes and limitations: Analyzed later, most CMV-associated TCR beta chains appeared HLA-restricted. There were some public TCRs occurring in many donors, but most TCR sequences were rare. An ancestry cluster, one associated with Asian ancestry, reportedly showed fewer N-insertions than the roughly 670-donor mean in a later analysis. As was reported, the HLA-A and HLA-B alleles of most subjects were accurately predicted from TCR beta sequences.

This CDR3 spans 15 amino acids. Germline-derived CDR1 and CDR2 are SGHKS and YYEKEE (reference sequence). V lost 3 bases and J 0 bases, leaving 9 bases between the germline ends. Primers: 60 Vbeta forward and 13 Jbeta reverse. Sequencing was performed with immunoSEQ multiplex PCR; in TCRdb, only in-frame clones are kept and a portion is missing. The sample lists some 100,000 clones, roughly 60% occurring once. About this clone itself: Antigen: not known.

Sample: PBMCs. The sequence came from a woman aged 25-40 years in good health and CMV-seropositive. This sequence joins TRBV5-5 and TRBJ2-2; D gene uncertain. CDR3 bases: TGTGCCAGCAGCTCGTTGGGCACGAACACCGGGGAGCTGTTTTTT. Its protein is CASSSLGTNTGELFF.